This TCR beta chain came from a study of T cell responses to AZD1222 COVID-19 vaccine. Pooling of second doses given at about 4 or about 12 weeks was done. Study outcomes and limitations: Unmutated variant regions are reportedly the target of nearly half of TCRs that are spike-specific. White British ancestry dominated among donors, who included more females, and clonal diversity was possibly underestimated. With two AZD1222 doses given, Spike-specific TCR breadth and depth both rose.

Regarding this clone: Its cognate antigen is unknown.

Profiling relied on immunoSEQ multiplex PCR, and the TCRdb table lists in-frame clones only, not all of them. Of some 120,000 clones in the sample, approximately 86% were seen once. Sequenced material: peripheral blood, taken 28 days after the second AZD1222 dose. This receptor was obtained from an adult who received the AZD1222 COVID-19 vaccine.

As DNA, the CDR3 is TGTGCCAGCAGCGGACAGGTCTCCGAGCAGTACTTC. This codes for CASSGQVSEQYF. V is TRBV28 and J is TRBJ2-7, with 7 bases that match TRBD1. The V and J ends lost 6 bases and 6 bases, in that order; junction bases with no gene match: 5. The CDR3 extends over 12 amino acids. CDR1 and CDR2 from the germline V gene are MDHEN and SYDVKM.